This T cell receptor beta chain was observed in a study of graft-versus-host responses after intestinal transplantation. Looking at the study overall: Transplant recipients had multivisceral, liver-intestinal, or isolated intestinal grafts. Among the recipients, all got anti-thymocyte globulin induction and then tacrolimus and steroids for approximately 3 years. Study findings and constraints: Recipient marrow held GvH clones, some first seen in ileum or blood. Early post-transplant HvG declines showed an association with peak circulating GvH clone levels.

TCRdb's table, derived via immunoSEQ multiplex PCR, lists solely in-frame clones and lacks some. The profile shows tens of thousands of clones, approximately 95% of them singletons. Turning to this clone: Its target is not known.

This CDR3 has 14 amino acids. Germline assignment: CDR1 MNHNS and CDR2 SASEGT. The V end was cut by 6 bases, the J end by 5 bases, with 14 bases between. The TCR sequence derives from a human patient who received an intestinal transplant, so some T cells may come from the graft donor. Specimen: PBMCs, collected 156 days after intestinal transplant. This chain joins TRBV6-1 and TRBJ2-1; TRBD1 or TRBD2 may be the D gene (5 bases each). The CDR3 DNA is TGTGCCAGCAGACCCGGGACGCAGAACAATGAGCAGTTCTTC. This encodes CASRPGTQNNEQFF.